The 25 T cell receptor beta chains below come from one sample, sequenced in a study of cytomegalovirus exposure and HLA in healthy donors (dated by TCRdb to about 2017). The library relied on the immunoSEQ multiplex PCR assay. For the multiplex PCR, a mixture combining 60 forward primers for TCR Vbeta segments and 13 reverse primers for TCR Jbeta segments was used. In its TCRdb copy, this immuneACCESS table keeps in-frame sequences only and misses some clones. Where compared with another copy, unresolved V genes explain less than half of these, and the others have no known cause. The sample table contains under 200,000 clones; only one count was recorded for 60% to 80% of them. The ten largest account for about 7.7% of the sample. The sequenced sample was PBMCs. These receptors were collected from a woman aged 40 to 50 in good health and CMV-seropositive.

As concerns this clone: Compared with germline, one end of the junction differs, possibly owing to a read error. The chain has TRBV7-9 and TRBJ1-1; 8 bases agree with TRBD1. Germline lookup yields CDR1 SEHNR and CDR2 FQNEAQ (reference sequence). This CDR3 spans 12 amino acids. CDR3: CSSSADRGVAFF. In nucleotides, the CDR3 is TGTTCCAGCAGCGCTGACAGGGGAGTGGCTTTCTTT.

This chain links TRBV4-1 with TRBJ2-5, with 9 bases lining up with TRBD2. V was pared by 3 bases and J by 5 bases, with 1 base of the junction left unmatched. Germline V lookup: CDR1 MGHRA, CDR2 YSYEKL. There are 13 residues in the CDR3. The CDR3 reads CASSQSGRETQYF. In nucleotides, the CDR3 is TGCGCCAGCAGCCAGAGCGGGAGGGAGACCCAGTACTTC.

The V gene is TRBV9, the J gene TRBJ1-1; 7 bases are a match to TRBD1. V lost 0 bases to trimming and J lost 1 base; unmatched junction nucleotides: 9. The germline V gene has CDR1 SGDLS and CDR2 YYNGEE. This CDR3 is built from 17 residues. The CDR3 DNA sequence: TGTGCCAGCAGCGTAGGGAGAACGTGGGACAGGAACACTGAAGCTTTCTTT. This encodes CASSVGRTWDRNTEAFF.

This CDR3 is CASSQGLAGAETQYF. DNA for the CDR3: TGTGCCAGCAGCCAAGGACTAGCGGGAGCAGAGACCCAGTACTTC. V gene TRBV4-2 combines with J gene TRBJ2-5; the match to TRBD2 covers 12 bases. Germline trimming cut 1 base from V and 4 bases from J; bases unmatched to any gene: 1. Germline V gives CDR1 LGHNA, CDR2 YNFKEQ. This CDR3 comprises 15 residues.

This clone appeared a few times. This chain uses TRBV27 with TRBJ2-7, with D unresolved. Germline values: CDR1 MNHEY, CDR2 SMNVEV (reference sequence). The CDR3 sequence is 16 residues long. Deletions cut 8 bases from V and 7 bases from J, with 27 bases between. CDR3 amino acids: CASEQPSLAKVVEQYF. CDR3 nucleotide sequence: TGTGCCAGCGAACAGCCGTCACTTGCAAAGGTGGTGGAGCAGTACTTC.

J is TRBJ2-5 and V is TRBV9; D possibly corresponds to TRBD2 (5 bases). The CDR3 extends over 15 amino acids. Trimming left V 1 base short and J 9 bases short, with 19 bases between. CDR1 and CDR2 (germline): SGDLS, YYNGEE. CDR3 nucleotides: TGTGCCAGCAGCGTAAGTTCTGACTACCGGCAGGCCCAGTACTTC. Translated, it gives CASSVSSDYRQAQYF. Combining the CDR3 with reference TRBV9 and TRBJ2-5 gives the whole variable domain DSGVTQTPKHLITATGQRVTLRCSPRSGDLSVYWYQQSLDQGLQFLIQYYNGEERAKGNILERFSAQQFPDLHSELNLSSLELGDSALYFCASSVSSDYRQAQYFGPGTRLLVL.

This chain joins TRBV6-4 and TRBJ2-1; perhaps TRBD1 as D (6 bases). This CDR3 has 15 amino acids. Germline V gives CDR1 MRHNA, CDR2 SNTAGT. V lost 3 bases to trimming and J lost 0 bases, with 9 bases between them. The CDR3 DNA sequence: TGTGCCAGCAGTGAAGGACAGAGCTCCTACAATGAGCAGTTCTTC. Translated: CASSEGQSSYNEQFF.

CDR3 sequence (DNA): TGCAGCGTTGGGGACAGGGGACGCTCGGACACTGAAGCTTTCTTT. This encodes CSVGDRGRSDTEAFF. The chain has TRBV29-1 and TRBJ1-1, with 10 bases lining up with TRBD1. Germline CDR1 reads SQVTM; CDR2 reads ANQGSEA. After removal of 4 bases from V and 3 bases from J, the junction contained 8 bases not matched to a gene. This CDR3 has 15 amino acids.

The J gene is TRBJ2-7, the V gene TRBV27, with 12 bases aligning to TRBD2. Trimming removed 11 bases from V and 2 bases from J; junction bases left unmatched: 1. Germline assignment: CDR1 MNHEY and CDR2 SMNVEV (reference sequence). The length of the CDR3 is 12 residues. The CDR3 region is CASSGRAYEQYF. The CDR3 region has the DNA TGTGCCTCTAGCGGGAGGGCCTACGAGCAGTACTTC.

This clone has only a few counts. Here the CDR3 DNA reads TGTGCCAGTAGTATCGGGCAAGAGACCCAGTACTTC. Its translation is CASSIGQETQYF. The rearrangement joins TRBV19 to TRBJ2-5; D is ambiguous. The germline CDR1 and CDR2 sequences are LNHDA and SQIVND (reference sequence). V was pared by 3 bases and J by 2 bases, with 4 bases between. The length of the CDR3 is 12 residues.

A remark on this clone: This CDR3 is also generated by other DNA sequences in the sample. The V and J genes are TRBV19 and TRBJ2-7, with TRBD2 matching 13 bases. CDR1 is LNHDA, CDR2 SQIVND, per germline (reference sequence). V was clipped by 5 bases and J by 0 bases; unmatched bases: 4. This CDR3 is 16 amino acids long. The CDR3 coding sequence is TGTGCCAGTAGTCCGGGACTAGCGGGGTCCTCCTACGAGCAGTACTTC. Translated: CASSPGLAGSSYEQYF.

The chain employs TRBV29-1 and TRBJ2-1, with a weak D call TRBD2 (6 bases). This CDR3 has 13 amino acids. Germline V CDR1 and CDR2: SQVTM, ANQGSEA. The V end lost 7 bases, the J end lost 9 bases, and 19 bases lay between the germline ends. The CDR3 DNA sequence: TGCAGCGCGGGCGGGGCTGTAAGTGGTGAGCAGTTCTTC. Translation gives CSAGGAVSGEQFF.

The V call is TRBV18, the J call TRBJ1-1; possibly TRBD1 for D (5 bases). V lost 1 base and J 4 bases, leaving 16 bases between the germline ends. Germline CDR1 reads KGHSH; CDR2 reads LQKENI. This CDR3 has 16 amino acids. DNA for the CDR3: TGTGCCAGCTCACCACGTGGAGGGAGGGGCCCCACTGAAGCTTTCTTT. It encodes CASSPRGGRGPTEAFF.

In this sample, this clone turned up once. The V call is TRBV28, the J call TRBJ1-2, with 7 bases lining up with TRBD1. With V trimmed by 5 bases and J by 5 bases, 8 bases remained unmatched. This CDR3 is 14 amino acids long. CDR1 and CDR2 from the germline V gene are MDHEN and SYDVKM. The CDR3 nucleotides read TGTGCCAGCAGTCGGACAGGTTACCAATATGGCTACACCTTC. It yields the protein CASSRTGYQYGYTF.

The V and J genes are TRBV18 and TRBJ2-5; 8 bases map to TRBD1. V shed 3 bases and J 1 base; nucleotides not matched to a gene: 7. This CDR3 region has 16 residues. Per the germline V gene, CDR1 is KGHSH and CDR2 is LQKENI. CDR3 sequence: CASSPLDRGTQETQYF. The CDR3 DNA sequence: TGTGCCAGCTCACCCCTAGACAGGGGCACCCAAGAGACCCAGTACTTC.

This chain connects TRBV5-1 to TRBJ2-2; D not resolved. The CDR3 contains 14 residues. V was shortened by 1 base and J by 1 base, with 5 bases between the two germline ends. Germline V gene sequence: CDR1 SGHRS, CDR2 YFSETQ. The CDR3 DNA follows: TGCGCCAGCAGCTTGACTGTGAACACCGGGGAGCTGTTTTTT. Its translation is CASSLTVNTGELFF.

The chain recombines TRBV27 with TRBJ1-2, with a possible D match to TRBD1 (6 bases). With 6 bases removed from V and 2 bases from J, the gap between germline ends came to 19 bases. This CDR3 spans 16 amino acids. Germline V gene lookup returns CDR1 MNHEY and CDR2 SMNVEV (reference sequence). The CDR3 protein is CASRNRSGRGNYGYTF. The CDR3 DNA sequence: TGTGCCAGCAGAAACCGGTCGGGGAGGGGGAACTATGGCTACACCTTC.

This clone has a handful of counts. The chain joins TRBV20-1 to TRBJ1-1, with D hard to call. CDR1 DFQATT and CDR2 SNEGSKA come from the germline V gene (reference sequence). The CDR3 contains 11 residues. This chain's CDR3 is CRRDANTEAFF. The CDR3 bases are TGCAGGAGGGATGCGAACACTGAAGCTTTCTTT.

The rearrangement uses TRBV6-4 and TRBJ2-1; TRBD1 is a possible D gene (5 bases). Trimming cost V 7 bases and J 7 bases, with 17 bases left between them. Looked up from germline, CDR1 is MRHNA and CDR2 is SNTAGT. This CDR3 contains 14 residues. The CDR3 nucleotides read TGTGCCAGCAACGTCCTAGGGGCGAATAATGAGCAGTTCTTC. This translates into CASNVLGANNEQFF.

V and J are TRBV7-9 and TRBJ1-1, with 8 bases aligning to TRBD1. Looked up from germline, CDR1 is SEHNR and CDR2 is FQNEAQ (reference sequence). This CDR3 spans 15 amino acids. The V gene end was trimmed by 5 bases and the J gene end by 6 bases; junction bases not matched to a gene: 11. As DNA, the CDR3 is TGTGCCAGCAGCCCCGACAGGGGAGGGTACTCTGAAGCTTTCTTT. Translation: CASSPDRGGYSEAFF.

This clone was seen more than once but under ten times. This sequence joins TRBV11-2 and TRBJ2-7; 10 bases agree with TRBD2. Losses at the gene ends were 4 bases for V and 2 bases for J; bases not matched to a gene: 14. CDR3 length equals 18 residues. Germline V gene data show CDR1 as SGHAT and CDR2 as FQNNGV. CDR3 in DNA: TGTGCCAGCAGCTCCTTAAAGGTAGCGGGAGGAAAAGCCTACGAGCAGTACTTC. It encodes CASSSLKVAGGKAYEQYF.

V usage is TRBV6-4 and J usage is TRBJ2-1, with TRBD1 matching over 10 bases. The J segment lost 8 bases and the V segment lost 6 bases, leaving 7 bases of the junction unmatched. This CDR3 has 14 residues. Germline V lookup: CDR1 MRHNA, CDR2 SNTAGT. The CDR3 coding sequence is TGTGCCAGCAGAACCGGGACAGGGGCCCATGAGCAGTTCTTC. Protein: CASRTGTGAHEQFF.

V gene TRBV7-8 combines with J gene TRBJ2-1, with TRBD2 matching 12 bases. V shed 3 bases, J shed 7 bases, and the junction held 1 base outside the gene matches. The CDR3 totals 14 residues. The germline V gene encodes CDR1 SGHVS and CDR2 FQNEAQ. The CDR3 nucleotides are TGTGCCAGCAGCTTGACTAGCGGGAGAAATGAGCAGTTCTTC. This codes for CASSLTSGRNEQFF.

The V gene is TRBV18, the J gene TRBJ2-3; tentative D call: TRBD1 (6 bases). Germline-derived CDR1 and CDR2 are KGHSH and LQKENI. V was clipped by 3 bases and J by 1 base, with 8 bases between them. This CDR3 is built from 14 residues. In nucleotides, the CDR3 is TGTGCCAGCTCACCCCGACAGGGCACAGATACGCAGTATTTT. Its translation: CASSPRQGTDTQYF.

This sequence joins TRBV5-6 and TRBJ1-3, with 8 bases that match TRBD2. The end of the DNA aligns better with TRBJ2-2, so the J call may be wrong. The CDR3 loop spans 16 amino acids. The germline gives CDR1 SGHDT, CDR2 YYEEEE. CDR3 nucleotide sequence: TGTGCCAGCAGCACAATAGCGGGATCGAACACCGGGGAGCTGTTTTTT. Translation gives CASSTIAGSNTGELFF.